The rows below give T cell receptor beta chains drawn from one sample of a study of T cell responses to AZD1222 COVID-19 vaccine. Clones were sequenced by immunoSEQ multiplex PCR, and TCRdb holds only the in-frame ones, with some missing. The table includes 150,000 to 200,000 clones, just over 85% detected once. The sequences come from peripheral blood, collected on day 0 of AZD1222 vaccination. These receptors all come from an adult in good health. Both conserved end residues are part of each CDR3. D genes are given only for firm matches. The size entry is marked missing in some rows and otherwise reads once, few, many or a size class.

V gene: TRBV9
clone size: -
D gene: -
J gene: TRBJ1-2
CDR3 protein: CASSTAGGDYGYTF
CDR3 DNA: TGTGCCAGCAGCACCGCGGGGGGGGACTATGGCTACACCTTC

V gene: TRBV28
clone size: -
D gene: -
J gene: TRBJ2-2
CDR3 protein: CASSLNRDTKLQNTGELFF
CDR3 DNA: TGTGCCAGCAGTTTAAATCGGGACACAAAATTGCAGAACACCGGGGAGCTGTTTTTT

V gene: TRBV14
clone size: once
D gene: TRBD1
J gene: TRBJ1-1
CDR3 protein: CASSPFRGQGTEAFF
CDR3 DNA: TGTGCCAGCAGCCCGTTTAGGGGGCAGGGGACTGAAGCTTTCTTT

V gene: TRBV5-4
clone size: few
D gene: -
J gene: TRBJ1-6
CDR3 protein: CASGRGGSPLHF
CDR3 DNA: TGTGCCAGCGGCCGGGGGGGTTCACCCCTCCACTTT

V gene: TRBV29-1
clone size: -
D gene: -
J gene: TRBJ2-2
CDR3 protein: CSVETRPAGELFF
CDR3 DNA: TGCAGCGTTGAAACTAGACCTGCCGGGGAGCTGTTTTTT

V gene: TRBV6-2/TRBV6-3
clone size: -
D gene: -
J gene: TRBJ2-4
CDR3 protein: CASSRSNIQYF
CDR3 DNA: TGTGCCAGCAGTAGGAGTAACATTCAGTACTTC

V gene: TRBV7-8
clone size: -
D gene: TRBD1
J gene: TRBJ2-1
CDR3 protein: CASSSPGGESSYNEQFF
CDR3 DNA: TGTGCCAGCAGCTCCCCAGGGGGAGAGAGCTCCTACAATGAGCAGTTCTTC

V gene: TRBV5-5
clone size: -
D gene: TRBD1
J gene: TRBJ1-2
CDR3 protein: CASSATGVIGYTF
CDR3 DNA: TGTGCCAGCAGCGCAACAGGGGTCATCGGCTACACCTTC

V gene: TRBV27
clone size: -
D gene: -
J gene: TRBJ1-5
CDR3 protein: CASSVGPGQPQHF
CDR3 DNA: TGTGCCAGCAGTGTGGGGCCGGGTCAGCCCCAGCATTTT

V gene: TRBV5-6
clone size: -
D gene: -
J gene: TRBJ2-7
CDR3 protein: CASSCEELYEQYF
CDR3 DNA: TGTGCCAGCAGCTGTGAGGAGCTCTACGAGCAGTACTTC

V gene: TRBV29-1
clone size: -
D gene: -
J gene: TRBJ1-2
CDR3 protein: CSVDKRRGYTF
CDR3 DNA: TGCAGCGTTGACAAGCGACGGGGCTACACCTTC

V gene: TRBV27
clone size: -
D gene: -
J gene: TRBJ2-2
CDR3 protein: CASTFRGGRVPGELFF
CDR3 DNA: TGTGCCAGCACTTTCCGAGGGGGTCGGGTCCCCGGGGAGCTGTTTTTT

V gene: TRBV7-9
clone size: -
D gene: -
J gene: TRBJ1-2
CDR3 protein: CASSLGNYGYTF
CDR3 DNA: TGTGCCAGCAGCTTGGGAAACTATGGCTACACCTTC

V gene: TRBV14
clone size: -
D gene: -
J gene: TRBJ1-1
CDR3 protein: CASSLTTVNTEAFF
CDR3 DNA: TGTGCCAGCAGCCTTACTACAGTGAACACTGAAGCTTTCTTT

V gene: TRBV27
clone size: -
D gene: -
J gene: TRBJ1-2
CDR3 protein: CASSLSRASRRGYTF
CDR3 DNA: TGTGCCAGCAGTTTATCCCGGGCCTCAAGACGGGGCTACACCTTC

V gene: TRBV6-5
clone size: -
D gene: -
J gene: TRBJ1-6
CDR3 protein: CASKDGDSPLHF
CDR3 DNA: TGTGCCAGCAAGGACGGGGATTCACCCCTCCACTTT

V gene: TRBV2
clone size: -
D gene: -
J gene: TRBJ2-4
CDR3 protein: CASNENAQNIQYF
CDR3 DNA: TGTGCCAGCAATGAGAACGCCCAAAACATTCAGTACTTC

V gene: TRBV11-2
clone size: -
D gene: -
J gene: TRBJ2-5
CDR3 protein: CASRRPGIEETQYF
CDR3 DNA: TGTGCCAGCAGACGTCCAGGGATTGAAGAGACCCAGTACTTC

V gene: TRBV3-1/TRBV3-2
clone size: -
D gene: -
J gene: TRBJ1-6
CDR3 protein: CASSNGDSPLHF
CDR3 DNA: TGTGCCAGCAGCAATGGGGATTCACCCCTCCACTTT

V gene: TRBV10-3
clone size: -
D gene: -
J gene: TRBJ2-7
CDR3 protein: CAIRTVAYEQYF
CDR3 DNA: TGTGCCATCCGGACAGTTGCCTACGAGCAGTACTTC

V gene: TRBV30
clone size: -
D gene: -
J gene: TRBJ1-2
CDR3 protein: CAWSGGGAGSGYTF
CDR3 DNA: TGTGCCTGGAGTGGGGGGGGTGCAGGGAGCGGCTACACCTTC

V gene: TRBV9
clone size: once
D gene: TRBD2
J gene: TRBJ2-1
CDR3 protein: CASSGAGGSYNEQFF
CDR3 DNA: TGTGCCAGCAGCGGAGCGGGGGGTTCCTACAATGAGCAGTTCTTC

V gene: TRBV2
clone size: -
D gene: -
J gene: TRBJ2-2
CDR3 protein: CASTKDSYTGELFF
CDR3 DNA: TGTGCCAGCACGAAGGACAGTTACACCGGGGAGCTGTTTTTT

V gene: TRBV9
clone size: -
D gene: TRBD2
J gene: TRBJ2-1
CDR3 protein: CASSGTGTSILGQFF
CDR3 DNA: TGTGCCAGCAGCGGTACCGGGACTAGCATTCTGGGGCAGTTCTTC

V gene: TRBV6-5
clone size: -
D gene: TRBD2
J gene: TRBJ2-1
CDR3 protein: CASSPSGGVYNEQFF
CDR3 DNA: TGTGCCAGCAGTCCTAGCGGGGGCGTCTACAATGAGCAGTTCTTC

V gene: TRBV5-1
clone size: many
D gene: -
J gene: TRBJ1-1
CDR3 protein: CASSFTGRTEAFF
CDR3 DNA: TGCGCCAGCAGCTTTACAGGTCGCACTGAAGCTTTCTTT

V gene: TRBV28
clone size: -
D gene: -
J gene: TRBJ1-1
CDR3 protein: CASSPGGRGGSGGAAFF
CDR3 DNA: TGTGCCAGCAGCCCCGGTGGCAGGGGAGGGTCAGGCGGGGCAGCTTTCTTT

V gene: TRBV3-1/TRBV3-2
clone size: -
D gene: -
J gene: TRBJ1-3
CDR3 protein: CASSQDTRNTIYF
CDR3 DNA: TGTGCCAGCAGCCAAGATACCAGAAACACCATATATTTT

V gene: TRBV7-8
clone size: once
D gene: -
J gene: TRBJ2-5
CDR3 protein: CASSLLGGETQYF
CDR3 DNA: TGTGCCAGCAGCTTATTGGGCGGGGAGACCCAGTACTTC

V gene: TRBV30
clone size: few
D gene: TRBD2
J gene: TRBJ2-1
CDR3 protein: CAWSALIGLVIDEQFF
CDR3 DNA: TGTGCCTGGAGCGCTCTCATTGGACTAGTGATCGATGAGCAGTTCTTC

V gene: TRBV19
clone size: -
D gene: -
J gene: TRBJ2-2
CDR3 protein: CASSTGVTGELFF
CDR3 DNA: TGTGCCAGTAGTACAGGGGTAACCGGGGAGCTGTTTTTT

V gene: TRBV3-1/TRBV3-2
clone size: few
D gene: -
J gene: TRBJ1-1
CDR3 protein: CASSQGGTVLGAFF
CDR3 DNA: TGTGCCAGCAGCCAAGGGGGCACAGTCTTGGGGGCTTTCTTT

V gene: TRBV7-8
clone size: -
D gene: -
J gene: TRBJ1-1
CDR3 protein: CASSLSESNTEAFF
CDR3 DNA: TGTGCCAGCAGCCTATCGGAATCGAACACTGAAGCTTTCTTT

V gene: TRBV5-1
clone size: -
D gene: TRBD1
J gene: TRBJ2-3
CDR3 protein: CASSLGTGQGTDTQYF
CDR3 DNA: TGCGCCAGCAGCTTAGGGACAGGGCAAGGCACAGATACGCAGTATTTT

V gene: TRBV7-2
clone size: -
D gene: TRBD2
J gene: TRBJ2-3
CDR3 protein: CASTRTSGGAQTDTQYF
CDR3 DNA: TGTGCCAGCACCCGGACTAGCGGGGGGGCCCAGACAGATACGCAGTATTTT

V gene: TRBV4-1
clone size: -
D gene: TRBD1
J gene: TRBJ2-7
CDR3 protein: CASSQKDRGGYEQYF
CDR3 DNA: TGCGCCAGCAGCCAAAAGGACAGGGGAGGCTACGAGCAGTACTTC

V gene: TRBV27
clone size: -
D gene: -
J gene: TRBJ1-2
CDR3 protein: CASSLTRRDGYTF
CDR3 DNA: TGTGCCAGCAGTTTAACCAGGAGAGATGGCTACACCTTC

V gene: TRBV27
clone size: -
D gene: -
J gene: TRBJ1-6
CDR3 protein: CASSDSYNSPLHF
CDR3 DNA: TGTGCCAGCAGTGACAGCTATAATTCACCCCTCCACTTT

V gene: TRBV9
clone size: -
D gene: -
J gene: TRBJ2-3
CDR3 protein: CASSVALLTDTQYF
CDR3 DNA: TGTGCCAGCAGCGTAGCTCTGCTCACAGATACGCAGTATTTT

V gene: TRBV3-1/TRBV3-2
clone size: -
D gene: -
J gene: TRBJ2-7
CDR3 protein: CASSLIRYEYF
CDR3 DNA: TGTGCCAGCAGCCTTATCAGGTATGAGTACTTC

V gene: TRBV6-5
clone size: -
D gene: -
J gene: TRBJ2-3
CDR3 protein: CASSLNGAGGDTQYF
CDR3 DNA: TGTGCCAGCAGCCTTAACGGGGCAGGAGGAGATACGCAGTATTTT

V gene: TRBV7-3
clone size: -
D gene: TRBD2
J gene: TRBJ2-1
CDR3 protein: CASSTSGGAYNEQFF
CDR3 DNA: TGTGCCAGCAGCACCAGCGGGGGGGCCTACAATGAGCAGTTCTTC

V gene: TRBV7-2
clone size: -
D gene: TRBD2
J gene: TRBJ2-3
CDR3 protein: CASSPRGSGGVNTQYF
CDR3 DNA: TGTGCCAGCAGCCCGCGAGGTAGCGGGGGGGTAAATACGCAGTATTTT

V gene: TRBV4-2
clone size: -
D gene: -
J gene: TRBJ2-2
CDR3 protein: CASSNEGQAGELFF
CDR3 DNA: TGTGCCAGCAGCAATGAGGGGCAAGCCGGGGAGCTGTTTTTT

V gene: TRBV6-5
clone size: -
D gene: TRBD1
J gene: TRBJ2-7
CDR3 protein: CASSYPGQGTYEQYF
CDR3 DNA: TGTGCCAGCAGTTACCCAGGACAGGGGACCTACGAGCAGTACTTC

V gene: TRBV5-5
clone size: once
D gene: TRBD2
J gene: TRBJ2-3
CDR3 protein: CASSVYSGGTDTQYF
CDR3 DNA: TGTGCCAGCAGCGTGTACAGCGGGGGCACAGATACGCAGTATTTT

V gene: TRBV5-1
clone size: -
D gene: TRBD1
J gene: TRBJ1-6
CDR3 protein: CASSSSGTGNSPLHF
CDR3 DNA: TGCGCCAGCAGCTCGTCCGGGACAGGAAATTCACCCCTCCACTTT

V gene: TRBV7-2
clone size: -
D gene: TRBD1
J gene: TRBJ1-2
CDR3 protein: CASSLGGIGQAYGYTF
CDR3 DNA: TGTGCCAGCAGCTTAGGAGGGATAGGACAGGCCTATGGCTACACCTTC

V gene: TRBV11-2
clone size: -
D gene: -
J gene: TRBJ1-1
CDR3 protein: CASSLDTNTEAFF
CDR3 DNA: TGTGCCAGCAGCTTAGACACCAACACTGAAGCTTTCTTT

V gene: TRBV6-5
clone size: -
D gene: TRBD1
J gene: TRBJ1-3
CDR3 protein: CASRAGGGRTIYF
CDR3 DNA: TGTGCCAGCAGGGCAGGGGGTGGTCGCACCATATATTTT

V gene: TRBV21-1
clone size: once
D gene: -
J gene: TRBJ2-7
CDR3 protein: CASSKDPTPAGYEQYF
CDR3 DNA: TGTGCCAGCAGCAAAGACCCCACTCCCGCGGGATACGAGCAGTACTTC

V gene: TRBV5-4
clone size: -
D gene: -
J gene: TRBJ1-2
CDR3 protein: CASSLEGGYYGYTF
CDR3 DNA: TGTGCCAGCAGCTTGGAGGGGGGCTACTATGGCTACACCTTC

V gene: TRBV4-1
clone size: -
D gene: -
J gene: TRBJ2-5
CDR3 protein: CASSQTDQETQYF
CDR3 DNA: TGCGCCAGCAGCCAGACAGATCAAGAGACCCAGTACTTC